This note documents a single T cell receptor (beta chain) sequence. The V gene's germline CDR1 is MNHEY and CDR2 SVGAGI. The CDR3 consists of 14 residues. The ends were cut back, 0 bases at V and 7 bases at J, with 13 bases in the middle. This table comes from immunoSEQ multiplex PCR, and its TCRdb copy is limited to in-frame clones, with some not included. The repertoire consists of 200,000 to 250,000 clones, with approximately 81% occurring once and the leading ten covering about 20%. The data derive from a study of blood T cell repertoires in COVID-19. In the study overall: Donors in the United States, Italy and Spain gave samples during acute or convalescent COVID-19. The cDNA or gDNA used as material had been derived from T cells, B-cell-depleted T cells, or PBMCs.

The sequencing sample was made of peripheral blood. The chain links TRBV6-5 to TRBJ2-7; D may be TRBD1 (6 bases). This TCR derives from a man in his thirties or forties with active or convalescent COVID-19. The CDR3 DNA reads as TGTGCCAGCAGTTACTCCCGACAGGTCGGGGAGCAGTACTTC. It is translated as CASSYSRQVGEQYF.